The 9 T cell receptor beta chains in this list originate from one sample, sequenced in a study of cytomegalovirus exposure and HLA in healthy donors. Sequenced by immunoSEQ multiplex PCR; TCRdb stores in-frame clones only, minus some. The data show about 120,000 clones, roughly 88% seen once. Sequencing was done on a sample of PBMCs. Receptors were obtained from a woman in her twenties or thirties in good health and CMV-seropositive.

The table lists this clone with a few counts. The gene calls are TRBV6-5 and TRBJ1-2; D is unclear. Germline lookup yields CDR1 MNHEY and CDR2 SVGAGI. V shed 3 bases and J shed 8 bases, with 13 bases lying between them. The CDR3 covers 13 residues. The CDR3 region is CASSYSVIGGYTF. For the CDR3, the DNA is TGTGCCAGCAGTTATAGCGTGATAGGGGGCTACACCTTC.

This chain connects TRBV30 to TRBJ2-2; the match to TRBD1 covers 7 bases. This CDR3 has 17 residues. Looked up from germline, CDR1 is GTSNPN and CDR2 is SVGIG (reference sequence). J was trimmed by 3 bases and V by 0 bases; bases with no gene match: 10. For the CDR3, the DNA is TGTGCCTGGAGTGTACACTCAGGGGGACAATACACCGGGGAGCTGTTTTTT. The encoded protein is CAWSVHSGGQYTGELFF.

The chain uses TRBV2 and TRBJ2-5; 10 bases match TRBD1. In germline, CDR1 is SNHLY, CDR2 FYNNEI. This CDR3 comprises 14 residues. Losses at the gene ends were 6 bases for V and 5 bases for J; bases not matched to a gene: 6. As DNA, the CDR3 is TGTGCCAGCAGCCGGGAGACAGGGGGCGAGACCCAGTACTTC. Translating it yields CASSRETGGETQYF.

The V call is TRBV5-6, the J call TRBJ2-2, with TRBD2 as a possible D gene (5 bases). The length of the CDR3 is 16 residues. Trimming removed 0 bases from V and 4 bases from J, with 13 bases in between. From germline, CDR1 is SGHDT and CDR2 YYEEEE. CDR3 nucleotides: TGTGCCAGCAGCTTGGCACCTCTAGCTCGCACCGGGGAGCTGTTTTTT. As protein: CASSLAPLARTGELFF.

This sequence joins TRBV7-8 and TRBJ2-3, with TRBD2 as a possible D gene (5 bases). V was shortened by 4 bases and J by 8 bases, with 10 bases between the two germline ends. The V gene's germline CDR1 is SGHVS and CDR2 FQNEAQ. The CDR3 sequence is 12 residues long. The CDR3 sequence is CASSSTSGTQYF. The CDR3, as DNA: TGTGCCAGCAGCTCCACTAGTGGTACGCAGTATTTT.

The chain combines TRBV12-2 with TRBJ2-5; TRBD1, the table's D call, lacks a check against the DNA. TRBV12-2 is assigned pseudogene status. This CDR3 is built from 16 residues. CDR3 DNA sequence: TGTGCAAGTCGCTTACCCGGGACAGGGGTGGGGGAGACCCAGTACTTC. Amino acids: CASRLPGTGVGETQYF.

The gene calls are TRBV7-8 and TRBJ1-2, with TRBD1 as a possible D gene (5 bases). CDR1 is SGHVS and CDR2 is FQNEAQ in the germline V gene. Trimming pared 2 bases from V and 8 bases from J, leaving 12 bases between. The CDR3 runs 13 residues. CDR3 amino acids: CASSLSGIRGYTF. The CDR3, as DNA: TGTGCCAGCAGCTTATCAGGGATCCGGGGCTACACCTTC.

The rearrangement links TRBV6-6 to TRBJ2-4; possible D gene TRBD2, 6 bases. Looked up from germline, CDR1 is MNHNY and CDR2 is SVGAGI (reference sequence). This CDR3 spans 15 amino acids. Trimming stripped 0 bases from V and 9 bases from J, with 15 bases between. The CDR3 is CASSYSSGSGRIQYF. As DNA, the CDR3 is TGTGCCAGCAGTTACTCAAGCGGGTCGGGGCGCATTCAGTACTTC.

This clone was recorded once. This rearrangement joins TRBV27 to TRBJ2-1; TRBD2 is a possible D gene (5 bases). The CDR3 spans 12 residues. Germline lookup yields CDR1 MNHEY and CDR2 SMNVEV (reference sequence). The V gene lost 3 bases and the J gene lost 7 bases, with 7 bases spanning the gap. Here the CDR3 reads CASSFGGNEQFF. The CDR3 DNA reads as TGTGCCAGCAGTTTCGGCGGGAATGAGCAGTTCTTC.